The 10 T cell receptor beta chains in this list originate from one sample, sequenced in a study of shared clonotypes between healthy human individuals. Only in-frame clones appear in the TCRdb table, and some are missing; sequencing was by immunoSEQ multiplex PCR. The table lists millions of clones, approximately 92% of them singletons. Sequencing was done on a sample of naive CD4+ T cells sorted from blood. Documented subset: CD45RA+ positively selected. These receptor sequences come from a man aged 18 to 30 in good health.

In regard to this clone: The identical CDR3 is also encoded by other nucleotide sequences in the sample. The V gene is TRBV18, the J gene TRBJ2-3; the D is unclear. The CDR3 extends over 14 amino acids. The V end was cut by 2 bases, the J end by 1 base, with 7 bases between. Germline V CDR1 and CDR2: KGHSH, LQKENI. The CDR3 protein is CASSPSSRTDTQYF. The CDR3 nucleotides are TGTGCCAGCTCACCATCCTCGCGCACAGATACGCAGTATTTT.

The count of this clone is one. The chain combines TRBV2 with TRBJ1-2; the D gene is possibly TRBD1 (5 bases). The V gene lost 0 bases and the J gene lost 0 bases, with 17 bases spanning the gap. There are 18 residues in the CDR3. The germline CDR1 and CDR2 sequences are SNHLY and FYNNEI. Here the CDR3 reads CASSEARRGGVTNYGYTF. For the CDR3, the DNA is TGTGCCAGCAGTGAAGCTCGCCGGGGAGGGGTTACTAACTATGGCTACACCTTC. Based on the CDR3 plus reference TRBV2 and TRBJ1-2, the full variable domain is EPEVTQTPSHQVTQMGQEVILRCVPISNHLYFYWYRQILGQKVEFLVSFYNNEISEKSEIFDDQFSVERPDGSNFTLKIRSTKLEDSAMYFCASSEARRGGVTNYGYTFGSGTRLTVV.

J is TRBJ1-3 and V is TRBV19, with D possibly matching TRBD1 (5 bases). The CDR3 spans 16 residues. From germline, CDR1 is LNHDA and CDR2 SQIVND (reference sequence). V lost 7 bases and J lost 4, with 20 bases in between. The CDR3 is CASTRDGVSYGNTIYF. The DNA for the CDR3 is TGTGCCAGTACCCGGGACGGCGTGTCATACGGAAACACCATATATTTT.

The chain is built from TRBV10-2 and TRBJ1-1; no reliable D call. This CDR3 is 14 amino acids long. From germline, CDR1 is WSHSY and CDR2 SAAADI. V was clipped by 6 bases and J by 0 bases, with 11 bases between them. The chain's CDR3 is CASRAGVLNTEAFF. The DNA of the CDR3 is TGCGCCAGCAGGGCAGGAGTACTGAACACTGAAGCTTTCTTT.

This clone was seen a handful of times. CDR3 sequence: CASSLQALNTEAFF. CDR3 DNA sequence: TGTGCCAGCAGCCTACAGGCCCTAAACACTGAAGCTTTCTTT. The J gene is TRBJ1-1, the V gene TRBV27; D might be TRBD1 (5 bases). This CDR3 comprises 14 residues. V was pared by 6 bases and J by 2 bases, with 13 bases between. Germline CDR1 MNHEY, CDR2 SMNVEV (reference sequence).

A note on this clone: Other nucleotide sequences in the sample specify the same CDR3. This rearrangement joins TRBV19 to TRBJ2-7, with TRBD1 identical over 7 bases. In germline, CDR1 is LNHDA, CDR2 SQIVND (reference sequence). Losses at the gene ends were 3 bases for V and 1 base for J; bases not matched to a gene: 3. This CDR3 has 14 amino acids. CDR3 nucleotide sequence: TGTGCCAGTAGTATCCGACAGGGATCCTACGAGCAGTACTTC. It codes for CASSIRQGSYEQYF.

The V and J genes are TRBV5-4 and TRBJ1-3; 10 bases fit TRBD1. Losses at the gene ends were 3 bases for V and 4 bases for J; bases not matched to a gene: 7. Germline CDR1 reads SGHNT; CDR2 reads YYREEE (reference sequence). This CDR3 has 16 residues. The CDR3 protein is CASSSVTGGEGNTIYF. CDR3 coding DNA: TGTGCCAGCAGCTCGGTGACAGGGGGCGAGGGAAACACCATATATTTT.

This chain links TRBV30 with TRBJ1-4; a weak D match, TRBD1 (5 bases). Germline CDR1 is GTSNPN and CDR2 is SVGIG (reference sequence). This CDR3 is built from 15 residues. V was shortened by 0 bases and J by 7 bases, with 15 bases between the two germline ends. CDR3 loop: CAWSVLGTAREKLFF. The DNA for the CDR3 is TGTGCCTGGAGTGTTCTGGGGACCGCCCGTGAAAAACTGTTTTTT.

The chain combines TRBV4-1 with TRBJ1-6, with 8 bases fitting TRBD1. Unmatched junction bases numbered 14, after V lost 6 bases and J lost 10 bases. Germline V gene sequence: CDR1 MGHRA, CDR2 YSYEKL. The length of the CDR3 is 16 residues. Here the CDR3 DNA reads TGCGCCAGCAGTCCCCCTGCCGGGACAGGAAGATCACCCCTCCACTTT. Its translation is CASSPPAGTGRSPLHF.

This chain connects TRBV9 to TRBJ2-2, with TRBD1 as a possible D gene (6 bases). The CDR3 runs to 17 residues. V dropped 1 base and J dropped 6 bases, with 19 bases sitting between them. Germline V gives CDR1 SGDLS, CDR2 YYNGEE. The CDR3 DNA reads TGTGCCAGCAGCGTAATGACAGGCGATTTGGGTTCCGGGGAGCTGTTTTTT. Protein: CASSVMTGDLGSGELFF.